This section outlines one T cell receptor (beta chain) sequence together with its context. What it binds is unknown. Data came from immunoSEQ multiplex PCR; TCRdb stores just in-frame clones and leaves some out. The table has 66,000 or so clones, 85% seen once. The CDR3 is made up of 14 amino acids. Germline values: CDR1 ENHRY, CDR2 SYGVKD. The V end was cut by 2 bases, the J end by 1 base, with 9 bases between. The entry originates in a study of OX40 agonist ivuxolimab in advanced cancers. Across the whole study: Three patients showed partial responses: one hepatocellular carcinoma and two cutaneous melanoma cases. Study-level points and caveats: At 0.1 to 3.0 mg/kg, clonal expansion of CD4+ and CD8+ blood T cells had occurred by week 6.

This receptor was obtained from an adult with an advanced solid tumor such as melanoma, head and neck, liver or kidney cancer. The sequencing here drew on CD4+ or CD8+ T cells sorted from blood, taken in a trial of the OX40 agonist ivuxolimab. The chain carries TRBV10-3 and TRBJ2-7, with D unresolved. CDR3 loop: CAISEGFVSYEQYF. The CDR3 nucleotides are TGTGCCATCAGTGAGGGTTTCGTGTCCTACGAGCAGTACTTC.